This record covers a single TCR beta chain. The target antigen is unknown. Trimming at V came to 3 bases and at J to 8 bases, leaving 12 bases not matched to a gene. The CDR3 length is 15 residues. CDR1 is DFQATT, CDR2 SNEGSKA, per germline (reference sequence). One entry per CDR3 protein, called by TCRdb with MiXCR from the 5' RACE reads. The data hold hundreds of thousands of distinct CDR3 sequences, with 25% to 30% observed a single time. This record belongs to a study of CD8 T cells in ankylosing spondylitis. Study findings and constraints: What seemed typical of ankylosing spondylitis blood was a TCR beta motif built from several highly homologous variants.

The rearrangement uses TRBV20-1 and TRBJ2-1; 8 bases agree with TRBD1. Sequenced sample: blood, either unsorted or a sorted T cell fraction (not recorded which). The TCR comes from a male donor with ankylosing spondylitis. In DNA, the CDR3 is TGCAGTGCTAGCGAGCCCAGGGGGCCCGGGGATGAGCAGTTCTTC. Translating gives CSASEPRGPGDEQFF.